This TCR beta chain comes out of a study of T-cell reconstitution after alpha-beta-depleted transplantation in children (dated by TCRdb to about 2016). As for the study more broadly: T-cell immune reconstitution after TCRalphabeta/CD19-depleted allogeneic hematopoietic cell transplantation in children was quantitatively tracked in the study by means of TCR repertoire profiling. General findings and caveats noted by the study authors: In some patients, high TCRbeta diversity at day 60 was attributed to recipient T cells and intrathymic progenitors that had survived conditioning. The frequencies of hyperexpanded clones fell over the following months, and after one year, T-cell counts and TCRbeta diversity were mostly attributed to newly produced T cells. Apparently early alphabetaT-cell count recovery about two months after transplant reportedly relied on only several hundred rapidly expanded clones derived from non-depleted graft cells.

As to this clonotype: Its antigen remains unidentified. Qualities for individual bases were not recorded, and no much larger clone is one base off.

The germline V gene yields MGHRA for CDR1 and YSYEKL for CDR2. The V end loses 3 bases and the J end loses 1 base, and a stretch of 14 bases separates them. From the cysteine through the phenylalanine, the CDR3 covers 16 amino acids. The sequence is cut down to CDR3 DNA, 48 bases in frame from base 1. The library came from PCR. Instrument used: Illumina HiSeq 2500. TCR library preparation used molecular barcoding, with unique molecular identifiers applied to normalize quantification of the TCRbeta repertoire. Using fastp at Q25 and MiXCR, TCRdb reprocessed the public reads and kept productive beta chains. Each record represents a unique CDR3 protein, reported with the most common genes and DNA among its rows. Present in this sample are about a million distinct CDR3 sequences, about 29% of which were seen just once. The ten largest make up roughly 31% of the sample. The sample's treatment or condition label, decoded: allogeneic hematopoietic cell transplantation with graft depleted of TCRalphabeta T cells and CD19 B cells. The transplant recipients were children given TCRalphabeta/CD19-depleted allogeneic hematopoietic cell grafts.

The sequence links TRBV4-1 to TRBJ2-3; the D gene is perhaps TRBD1 or TRBD2, as each covers 5 bases. The origin of this receptor is a boy less than two years old who had a stem cell transplant for SCID, so the T cells may come from the graft donor. The sample in question was PBMCs, mostly from graft donor cells, obtained 360 days after TCRalphabeta/CD19-depleted stem cell transplant. The CDR3 here reads CASSHGSGPGTDTQYF. The nucleotides read TGCGCCAGCAGCCATGGATCGGGACCTGGCACAGATACGCAGTATTTT.